This TCR beta chain was recorded in a study of CD8 T cells in Susac syndrome. With random hexamers, reverse transcription was performed on about 0.5 to 1 ug of RNA. One entry per CDR3 protein, called by TCRdb with MiXCR from the immunoSEQ multiplex PCR reads. The sample consists of roughly 190,000 distinct CDR3 sequences, roughly 90% of them appearing once. The study sequenced TCR beta in blood CD8+ and CD4+ T cells. The CDR3 runs 13 residues. Germline trimming cut 5 bases from V and 4 bases from J; bases unmatched to any gene: 4. Germline V gene data show CDR1 as GTSNPN and CDR2 as SVGIG (reference sequence).

This TCR was recovered from a human donor with Susac syndrome. The sample taken for sequencing was CD4+ T cells from PBMCs. The V call is TRBV30, the J call TRBJ1-4; 7 nucleotides align to TRBD1. The CDR3 nucleotides are TGTGCCTGGGGACAGGTGTTTAATGAAAAACTGTTTTTT. Encoded protein: CAWGQVFNEKLFF.